Listed below are T cell receptor beta chains from one sample, sequenced in a study of blood T cell repertoires in COVID-19. Profiling relied on immunoSEQ multiplex PCR, and the TCRdb table lists in-frame clones only, not all of them. This sample carries around 190,000 clones, 85% to 90% of them seen once, and the ten largest clones take around 20%. The sequenced sample consisted of peripheral blood. The receptors come from an older man with active or convalescent COVID-19. Both conserved end residues are part of each CDR3. The D gene is left open where the match is weak. A clone size is listed for some rows: how often the clone was seen (once, few, many), or a class if it is expanded.

NA	TRBV9	TRBJ1-4	TRBD1	CASSARQGGSNEKLFF	TGTGCCAGCAGCGCCCGACAGGGTGGGTCTAATGAAAAACTGTTTTTT
NA	TRBV18	TRBJ2-7	NA	CASSPTGTSYEQYF	TGTGCCAGCTCACCAACGGGAACCTCCTACGAGCAGTACTTC
NA	TRBV24-1	TRBJ2-3	NA	CATSEGGVADTQYF	TGTGCCACCAGTGAGGGGGGTGTTGCGGATACGCAGTATTTT
NA	TRBV19	TRBJ2-2	NA	CASSVQGSVTGELFF	TGTGCCAGTAGTGTACAGGGTTCTGTCACCGGGGAGCTGTTTTTT
NA	TRBV11-3	TRBJ2-3	TRBD2	CASSPGTSGSTDTQYF	TGTGCCAGCAGCCCCGGGACTAGCGGAAGCACAGATACGCAGTATTTT
once	TRBV9	TRBJ1-1	TRBD1	CASRPGQGSTEAFF	TGTGCCAGCAGACCAGGACAGGGAAGCACTGAAGCTTTCTTT
NA	TRBV9	TRBJ2-2	TRBD2	CASSGPGLAGTGELFF	TGTGCCAGCAGCGGTCCGGGACTAGCGGGAACCGGGGAGCTGTTTTTT
NA	TRBV24-1	TRBJ2-2	NA	CATSDSTVRRTGELFF	TGTGCCACCAGTGATTCGACAGTTCGTAGGACCGGGGAGCTGTTTTTT
NA	TRBV5-4	TRBJ2-5	NA	CASSLGGGETQYF	TGTGCCAGCAGCTTGGGGGGCGGAGAGACCCAGTACTTC
NA	TRBV28	TRBJ1-5	NA	CASSLGGGGTQPQHF	TGTGCCAGCAGTTTAGGAGGGGGAGGGACTCAGCCCCAGCATTTT
NA	TRBV12-5	TRBJ1-2	TRBD1	CASGLGHGDRLDYGYTF	TGTGCTAGTGGTTTGGGTCATGGGGACAGGCTAGACTATGGCTACACCTTC
NA	TRBV5-1	TRBJ1-6	NA	CASSLDRDSPLHF	TGCGCCAGCAGCTTGGACAGGGACTCACCCCTCCACTTT
NA	TRBV19	TRBJ1-5	NA	CASSIGTTGRQPQHF	TGTGCCAGTAGCATTGGGACAACCGGGAGGCAGCCCCAGCATTTT
NA	TRBV6-5	TRBJ2-2	TRBD1	CASRTGTVNTGELFF	TGTGCCAGCAGGACCGGGACAGTTAACACCGGGGAGCTGTTTTTT
NA	TRBV27	TRBJ2-7	TRBD1	CASSAYRGTYEQYF	TGTGCCAGCAGTGCTTACAGGGGTACCTACGAGCAGTACTTC
NA	TRBV9	TRBJ2-1	NA	CASSVARVGGRQFF	TGTGCCAGCAGCGTAGCGCGGGTTGGGGGCCGGCAGTTCTTC
NA	TRBV18	TRBJ1-3	NA	CASSLEASTGNTIYF	TGTGCCAGCTCACTAGAGGCGTCCACTGGAAACACCATATATTTT
few	TRBV2	TRBJ1-2	TRBD1	CASRTGTDYGYTF	TGTGCCAGCAGGACCGGGACAGATTATGGCTACACCTTC
NA	TRBV3-1/TRBV3-2	TRBJ1-6	NA	CASSQREAGSSPLHF	TGTGCCAGCAGCCAAAGGGAGGCAGGGTCCTCACCCCTCCACTTT
NA	TRBV5-1	TRBJ1-2	NA	CASSDAGDTNYGYTF	TGCGCCAGCAGCGATGCAGGCGATACTAACTATGGCTACACCTTC
NA	TRBV6-4	TRBJ2-1	NA	CASSRGNHNEQFF	TGTGCCAGCAGTAGGGGAAACCACAATGAGCAGTTCTTC
NA	TRBV3-1/TRBV3-2	TRBJ2-1	TRBD2	CASSQEAASGLYNEQFF	TGTGCCAGCAGCCAAGAGGCAGCTAGCGGGCTTTACAATGAGCAGTTCTTC
NA	TRBV6-2/TRBV6-3	TRBJ1-5	NA	CASSNRQPQHF	TGTGCCAGCAGTAATCGTCAGCCCCAGCATTTT
NA	TRBV7-9	TRBJ1-3	NA	CASSRDGNTIYF	TGTGCCAGCAGCCGGGATGGAAACACCATATATTTT
NA	TRBV19	TRBJ2-5	NA	CASSTPGQETQYF	TGTGCCAGTAGTACCCCAGGTCAAGAGACCCAGTACTTC
NA	TRBV6-2/TRBV6-3	TRBJ1-5	NA	CASSSQNNQPQHF	TGTGCCAGCAGTAGCCAAAACAATCAGCCCCAGCATTTT
NA	TRBV5-1	TRBJ2-5	NA	CASQEIRQETQYF	TGCGCCAGCCAGGAAATCAGGCAAGAGACCCAGTACTTC
NA	TRBV9	TRBJ2-1	TRBD1	CASSDHTGGLTQYNEQFF	TGTGCCAGCAGCGACCACACAGGGGGCCTTACCCAATACAATGAGCAGTTCTTC
NA	TRBV7-9	TRBJ2-2	NA	CASSSTGLGGELFF	TGTGCCAGCAGCTCCACAGGGCTCGGCGGGGAGCTGTTTTTT
NA	TRBV11-2	TRBJ1-4	NA	CASSSLRSVEKLFF	TGTGCCAGCAGCTCCCTCCGGTCGGTTGAAAAACTGTTTTTT
NA	TRBV6-6	TRBJ2-2	NA	CASRKAKGETGELFF	TGTGCCAGCAGAAAGGCCAAGGGGGAAACCGGGGAGCTGTTTTTT
NA	TRBV7-3	TRBJ1-1	TRBD1	CASSLTGAYTEAFF	TGTGCCAGCAGCCTAACAGGGGCTTACACTGAAGCTTTCTTT
NA	TRBV12-3/TRBV12-4	TRBJ1-5	NA	CASSPTAYQPQHF	TGTGCCAGCAGTCCGACAGCTTATCAGCCCCAGCATTTT
NA	TRBV28	TRBJ1-2	NA	CASSLEGYGYTF	TGTGCCAGCAGTTTGGAGGGCTATGGCTACACCTTC
NA	TRBV29-1	TRBJ2-3	NA	CSHNRGGGDTQYF	TGCAGCCACAACAGGGGAGGAGGAGATACGCAGTATTTT
NA	TRBV18	TRBJ2-1	TRBD1	CASSPGTGGPNEQFF	TGTGCCAGCTCACCCGGGACAGGGGGACCCAATGAGCAGTTCTTC
NA	TRBV2	TRBJ1-1	NA	CASSGVGTSMNTEAFF	TGTGCCAGCAGTGGGGTGGGCACCTCCATGAACACTGAAGCTTTCTTT
NA	TRBV12-3/TRBV12-4	TRBJ1-2	NA	CASSDRNYGYTF	TGTGCCAGCAGTGACAGAAACTATGGCTACACCTTC
NA	TRBV7-2	TRBJ1-5	NA	CASSLGPGGQPQHF	TGTGCCAGCAGCTTAGGCCCCGGAGGGCAGCCCCAGCATTTT
NA	TRBV18	TRBJ1-1	NA	CASSPREGVGTEAFF	TGTGCCAGCTCACCACGCGAGGGTGTGGGCACTGAAGCTTTCTTT
few	TRBV7-2	TRBJ2-5	NA	CASSSRRETQYF	TGTGCCAGCAGCTCCCGGAGGGAGACCCAGTACTTC
NA	TRBV25-1	TRBJ1-1	NA	CASSEGVGNTEAFF	TGTGCCAGCAGTGAGGGAGTGGGGAACACTGAAGCTTTCTTT
NA	TRBV5-1	TRBJ2-2	TRBD1	CASSPRTGWNTGELFF	TGCGCCAGCAGCCCCAGGACAGGGTGGAACACCGGGGAGCTGTTTTTT
NA	TRBV6-6	TRBJ1-1	NA	CASSYSFLGASEAFF	TGTGCCAGCAGTTACTCGTTCCTGGGGGCCTCTGAAGCTTTCTTT
NA	TRBV18	TRBJ2-2	TRBD1	CASSPGKDRGNGELFF	TGTGCCAGCTCACCTGGAAAGGACAGGGGAAACGGGGAGCTGTTTTTT
NA	TRBV9	TRBJ1-2	TRBD1	CASSAQGASNYGYTF	TGTGCCAGCAGCGCACAGGGGGCGAGTAACTATGGCTACACCTTC
once	TRBV10-3	TRBJ1-1	TRBD1	CAISELGQGNTEAFF	TGTGCCATCAGTGAGTTGGGACAGGGGAACACTGAAGCTTTCTTT
NA	TRBV7-2	TRBJ2-3	TRBD1	CASSPTGTTDTQYF	TGTGCCAGCAGCCCGACAGGGACGACAGATACGCAGTATTTT
NA	TRBV7-2	TRBJ1-2	NA	CASSLRGEGYGYTF	TGTGCCAGCAGCTTACGGGGTGAGGGCTATGGCTACACCTTC
NA	TRBV18	TRBJ2-2	NA	CASSPEKGIAGELFF	TGTGCCAGCTCACCAGAAAAGGGGATCGCCGGGGAGCTGTTTTTT
once	TRBV6-2/TRBV6-3	TRBJ1-5	NA	CASSYSLPSGQPQHF	TGTGCCAGCAGTTACTCTCTCCCTTCGGGTCAGCCCCAGCATTTT
NA	TRBV5-4	TRBJ2-3	NA	CASRSAGWADTQYF	TGTGCCAGCAGATCCGCGGGGTGGGCAGATACGCAGTATTTT
NA	TRBV19	TRBJ1-5	NA	CASRDLGRQGPLLPQHF	TGTGCCAGTAGGGACCTGGGGAGACAAGGCCCGTTATTGCCCCAGCATTTT